The 8 T cell receptor beta chains below were found in one sample sequenced in a study of blood T cell repertoires in COVID-19. TCRdb's table, derived via immunoSEQ multiplex PCR, lists solely in-frame clones and lacks some. This sample carries around 120,000 clones, around 87% of them seen once, and the ten largest clones take 3.5% to 4%. The sample was peripheral blood. Receptors were obtained from a woman aged 55-70 years with COVID-19, enrolled during active disease.

The chain uses TRBV5-1 and TRBJ1-4; 9 bases map to TRBD1. Germline V gives CDR1 SGHRS, CDR2 YFSETQ. CDR3 length equals 16 residues. V trimming: 4 bases; J trimming: 5 bases; junction bases outside the gene matches: 9. In nucleotides, the CDR3 is TGCGCCAGCAGCGTCAATCCGGGACAGGGAAATGAAAAACTGTTTTTT. It codes for CASSVNPGQGNEKLFF.

V and J are TRBV10-3 and TRBJ1-5; the D is unclear. This CDR3 has 13 amino acids. From germline, CDR1 is ENHRY and CDR2 SYGVKD. V was trimmed by 0 bases and J by 6 bases, leaving 6 bases between them. CDR3: CAISESAGQPQHF. CDR3 DNA sequence: TGTGCCATCAGTGAGTCAGCAGGTCAGCCCCAGCATTTT.

The chain employs TRBV5-6 and TRBJ2-3; 8 bases are a match to TRBD1. The V gene end was trimmed by 4 bases and the J gene end by 3 bases; junction bases not matched to a gene: 7. Per the germline V gene, CDR1 is SGHDT and CDR2 is YYEEEE. There are 15 residues in the CDR3. CDR3 loop: CASSRQGRSTDTQYF. The CDR3 DNA reads as TGTGCCAGCAGCCGACAGGGGAGGTCGACAGATACGCAGTATTTT. The variable domain in full, completed from reference TRBV5-6 and TRBJ2-3, reads DAGVTQSPTHLIKTRGQQVTLRCSPKSGHDTVSWYQQALGQGPQFIFQYYEEEERQRGNFPDRFSGHQFPNYSSELNVNALLLGDSALYLCASSRQGRSTDTQYFGPGTRLTVL.

The chain is built from TRBV6-5 and TRBJ1-4; D not certain. V was clipped by 0 bases and J by 0 bases, with 5 bases between them. Germline assignment: CDR1 MNHEY and CDR2 SVGAGI. This CDR3 region has 15 residues. The chain's CDR3 is CASSYSGATNEKLFF. The CDR3 bases are TGTGCCAGCAGTTACTCGGGAGCAACTAATGAAAAACTGTTTTTT.

This sequence joins TRBV30 and TRBJ1-1; weak D call: TRBD1 (6 bases). Germline V gene sequence: CDR1 GTSNPN, CDR2 SVGIG (reference sequence). The CDR3 spans 15 residues. V lost 2 bases to trimming and J lost 1 base, with 14 bases between them. CDR3 in DNA: TGTGCCTGGAGTAGGGGGAGCCTTGGGAACACTGAAGCTTTCTTT. Amino acid sequence: CAWSRGSLGNTEAFF.

CDR3 sequence reads: CAYLEGGGSYEQYF. Written as DNA, the CDR3 is TGTGCCTACCTAGAGGGAGGGGGCTCCTACGAGCAGTACTTC. The J gene is TRBJ2-7, the V gene TRBV19; tentatively, D is TRBD2 (7 bases). V lost 11 bases to trimming and J lost 0 bases, with 17 bases between them. The germline CDR1 and CDR2 sequences are LNHDA and SQIVND (reference sequence). CDR3 length: 14 amino acids.

The rearrangement joins TRBV19 to TRBJ1-2; TRBD1 is a possible D gene (6 bases). The V gene's germline CDR1 is LNHDA and CDR2 SQIVND (reference sequence). Trimming cost V 6 bases and J 1 base, with 15 bases left between them. This CDR3 has 15 residues. CDR3 coding DNA: TGTGCCAGTAGCATTGGGGACACGGTTAACTATGGCTACACCTTC. Translating it yields CASSIGDTVNYGYTF.

This clone was detected once. This chain uses TRBV7-6 with TRBJ1-4, with D perhaps matching TRBD1 (6 bases). V lost 5 bases and J 1 base, leaving 14 bases between the germline ends. This CDR3 has 16 amino acids. Looked up from germline, CDR1 is SGHVS and CDR2 is FNYEAQ. CDR3: CASSPRLQGTNEKLFF. The CDR3 DNA reads TGTGCCAGCAGCCCCCGGCTACAGGGAACTAATGAAAAACTGTTTTTT. The full variable domain, in which reference TRBV7-6 and TRBJ1-4 provide the parts outside the CDR3, is GAGVSQSPRYKVTKRGQDVALRCDPISGHVSLYWYRQALGQGPEFLTYFNYEAQQDKSGLPNDRFSAERPEGSISTLTIQRTEQRDSAMYRCASSPRLQGTNEKLFFGSGTQLSVL.